This TCR beta chain appears in the sequencing data of a study of blood T cell repertoires in COVID-19. Overall study context: Italy, Spain and the United States were the sources of the convalescent and acute COVID-19 samples. T cells, B-cell-depleted T cells, or PBMCs provided the cDNA or gDNA that served as material.

Germline V CDR1 and CDR2: MDHEN, SYDVKM. The CDR3 extends over 15 amino acids. V gave up 3 bases and J gave up 3 bases; unmatched junction bases: 6. As processed by the authors: Estimation of nucleated cell counts was performed using reference gene primer amplification. Profiling relied on immunoSEQ multiplex PCR, and the TCRdb table lists in-frame clones only, not all of them. That table gives V, J and clone size, and the DNA gave D and trimming. The data show under 250,000 clones, 70% to 90% seen once. The clonotype was recovered from a man older than 75 with acute or convalescent COVID-19. The chain links TRBV28 to TRBJ2-7; 9 bases map to TRBD1. Sample: peripheral blood. CDR3 DNA sequence: TGTGCCAGCAGTTTCCCCGGGACAGGGAACTACGAGCAGTACTTC. It encodes CASSFPGTGNYEQYF.